This T cell receptor (beta chain) came from a study of early T cells in non-severe SARS-CoV-2 infection. In the study overall: With bulk RNA from unsorted whole blood as input, sequencing yielded unpaired chains.

Study results and limitations: VDJdb matches were skewed toward anti-spike CD8 T cell responses.

cDNA molecules, individually, were tagged with unique molecular identifiers. TCRdb used MiXCR to reprocess the 5' RACE reads, holding one entry per CDR3 protein. The data hold 55,000 to 75,000 distinct CDR3 sequences, with roughly 8% observed a single time. There are a few counts of this clonotype. The antigen is undetermined. CDR3 length equals 13 residues. The ends were cut back, 0 bases at V and 3 bases at J, with 7 bases in the middle. Germline CDR1 and CDR2: SGHRS and YFSETQ. This rearrangement joins TRBV5-1 to TRBJ2-7, with TRBD2 as a possible D gene (5 bases). The sequence was collected from an adult who was a healthcare worker with PCR-confirmed SARS-CoV-2 infection or an uninfected control (not recorded which). Input material: whole blood. CDR3 region: CASSLGEYYEQYF. In DNA, the CDR3 is TGCGCCAGCAGCTTGGGGGAGTACTACGAGCAGTACTTC.